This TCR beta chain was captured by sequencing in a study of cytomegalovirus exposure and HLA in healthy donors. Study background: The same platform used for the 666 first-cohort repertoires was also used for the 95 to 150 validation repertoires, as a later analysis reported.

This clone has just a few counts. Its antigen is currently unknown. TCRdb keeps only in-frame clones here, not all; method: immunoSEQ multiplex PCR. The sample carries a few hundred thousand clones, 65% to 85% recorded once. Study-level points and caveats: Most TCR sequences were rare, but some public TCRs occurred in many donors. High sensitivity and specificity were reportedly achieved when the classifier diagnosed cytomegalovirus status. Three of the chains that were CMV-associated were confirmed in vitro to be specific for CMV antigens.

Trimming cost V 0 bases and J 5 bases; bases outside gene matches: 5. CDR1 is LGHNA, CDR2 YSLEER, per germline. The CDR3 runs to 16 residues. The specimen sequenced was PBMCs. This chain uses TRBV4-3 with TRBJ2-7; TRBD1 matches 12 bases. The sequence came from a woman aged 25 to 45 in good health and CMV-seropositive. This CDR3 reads CASSQDGGTGGNEQYF. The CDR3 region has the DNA TGCGCCAGCAGCCAAGATGGGGGGACAGGGGGCAACGAGCAGTACTTC.